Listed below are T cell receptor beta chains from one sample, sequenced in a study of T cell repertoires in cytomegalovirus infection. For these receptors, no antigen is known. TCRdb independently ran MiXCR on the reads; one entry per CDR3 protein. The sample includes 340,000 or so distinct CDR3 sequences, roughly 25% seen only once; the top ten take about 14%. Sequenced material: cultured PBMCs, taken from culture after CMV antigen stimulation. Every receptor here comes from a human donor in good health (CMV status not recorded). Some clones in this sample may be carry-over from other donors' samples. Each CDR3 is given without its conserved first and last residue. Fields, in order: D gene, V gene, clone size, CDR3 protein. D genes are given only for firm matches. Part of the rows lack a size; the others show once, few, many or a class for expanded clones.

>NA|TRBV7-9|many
ASSFYSSYGYT
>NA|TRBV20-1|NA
SARDPDRNEKLF
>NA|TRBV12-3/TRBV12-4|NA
ASSLGAGFGEQF
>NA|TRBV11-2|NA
ASTLRLRDSYNSPLH
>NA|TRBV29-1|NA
SVVYVGPYRDEQF
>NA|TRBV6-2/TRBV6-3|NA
ASRYWGRGGQETQY
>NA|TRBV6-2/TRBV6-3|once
ASSYSTENTEAF
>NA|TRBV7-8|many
ASSLVGRGTAAF
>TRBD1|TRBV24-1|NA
ATSDPGQGEETQY
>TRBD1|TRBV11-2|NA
ASSPGQGLSEQY
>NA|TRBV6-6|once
ASSYRQAYEQY
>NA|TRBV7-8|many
ASSEGVQETQY
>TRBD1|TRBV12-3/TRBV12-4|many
ASSLRQGDSPLH
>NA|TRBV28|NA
ASSRRGVTNEKLF
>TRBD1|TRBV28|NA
ASSPPQGLELF
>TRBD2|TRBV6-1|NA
ASIERPGTSLNEQF
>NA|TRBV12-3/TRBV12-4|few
ASSSRGGGNTEAF
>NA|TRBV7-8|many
ASSLNPRGETQY
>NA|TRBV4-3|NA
ASSQAVGTSNPVQETQY
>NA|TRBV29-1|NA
SVVGGLEVGNTIY
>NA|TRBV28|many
ASSQSSLGIYEQY
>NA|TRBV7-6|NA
ASSLSWVQAGELF
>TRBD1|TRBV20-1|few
SAPGQPSTNEKLF
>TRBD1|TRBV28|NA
ASKGQNNSPLH
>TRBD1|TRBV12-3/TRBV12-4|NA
ASSAQGGLAETQY
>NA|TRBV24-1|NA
ATSDPAAGGNEKLF
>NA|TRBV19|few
ASIDPGGGNTIY
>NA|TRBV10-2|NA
ASRAGQVPNQPQH
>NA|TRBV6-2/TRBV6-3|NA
ASSYDSVVNEQF
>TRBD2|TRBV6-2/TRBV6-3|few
ASTKAGGTNEQF
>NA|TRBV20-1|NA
SADLNTEAF
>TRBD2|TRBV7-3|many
ASSPRTSGRSSYNEQF
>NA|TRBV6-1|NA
ASSYASAGNTEAF
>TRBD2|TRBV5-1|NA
ASSIGLAGDEYEQF
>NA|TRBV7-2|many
ASSLESVTNYGYT
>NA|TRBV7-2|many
ASSLALLKQDTQY
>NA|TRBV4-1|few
ASSQLLQETQY
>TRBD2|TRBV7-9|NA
ASSLIFLAGYNEQF
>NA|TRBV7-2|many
ASSLGRGATTGNTIY
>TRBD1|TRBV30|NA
AWSGTGGTGELF
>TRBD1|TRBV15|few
ATSRSQLTGGVSEAF
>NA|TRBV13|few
ASSRSGFSTDTQY
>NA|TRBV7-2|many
ASSLMATDTQY
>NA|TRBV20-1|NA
SAPGYEQF
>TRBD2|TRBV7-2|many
ASSRTSGSVETQY
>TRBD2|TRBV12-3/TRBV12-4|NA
ASSLGASGLAYNEQF
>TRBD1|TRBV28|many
ASSSFGTGGSGNTIY
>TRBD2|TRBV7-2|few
ASSLGGFSGRLQF
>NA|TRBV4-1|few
ASSQGPGSWDEQY
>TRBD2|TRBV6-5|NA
ASSYGYPAGGPFFEQF
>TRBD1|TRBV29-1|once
SVDGTGRTEAF
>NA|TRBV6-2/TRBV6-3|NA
ASSYLLLRIWDNDNEQF
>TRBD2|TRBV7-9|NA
ASSNGGEGRETQY
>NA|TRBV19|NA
ASTREINYGYT
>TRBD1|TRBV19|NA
ASTWDRNSYNEQF